The 14 T cell receptor beta chains reported below all come from one sample, sequenced in a study of T cell changes during pregnancy in multiple sclerosis. Repertoires were generated with immunoSEQ multiplex PCR, while TCRdb's copy carries only in-frame clones and drops some. The data hold 45,000 to 60,000 clones, with under 95% observed a single time. The input for sequencing was CD8+ T cells from peripheral blood mononuclear cells, taken before pregnancy. The receptors here all came from a female donor with multiple sclerosis, enrolled in a pregnancy study.

The V call is TRBV7-3, the J call TRBJ2-1; 13 bases line up with TRBD2. In germline, CDR1 is SGHTA, CDR2 FQGTGA. The CDR3 contains 15 residues. After removal of 5 bases from V and 8 bases from J, the junction contained 6 bases not matched to a gene. DNA for the CDR3: TGTGCCAGCAGCGAAGGGACTAGCGGGGTGTATGAGCAGTTCTTC. Translating it yields CASSEGTSGVYEQFF.

The chain carries TRBV19 and TRBJ1-1; no reliable D call. CDR3 length: 13 amino acids. The germline V gene encodes CDR1 LNHDA and CDR2 SQIVND (reference sequence). With 4 bases removed from V and 1 base from J, the gap between germline ends came to 7 bases. CDR3 region: CASSRAANTEAFF. DNA of the CDR3: TGTGCCAGTAGTAGAGCGGCGAACACTGAAGCTTTCTTT.

The V gene is TRBV2, the J gene TRBJ2-4; D might be TRBD1 (6 bases). V lost 7 bases, J lost 1 base, and 11 bases lay in between. Germline V gene lookup returns CDR1 SNHLY and CDR2 FYNNEI. The CDR3 has 14 residues. The CDR3 loop is CASNNREAKNIQYF. CDR3 DNA: TGTGCCAGCAATAACAGGGAGGCCAAAAACATTCAGTACTTC.

The V call is TRBV5-1, the J call TRBJ2-7; 10 bases match TRBD1. Germline-derived CDR1 and CDR2 are SGHRS and YFSETQ. The V segment lost 5 bases and the J segment 2 bases; nucleotides outside the gene matches: 4. The CDR3 totals 14 residues. This chain's CDR3 is CASRSGTGAYEQYF. CDR3 sequence (DNA): TGCGCCAGCAGGTCCGGGACAGGGGCCTACGAGCAGTACTTC.

J is TRBJ1-2 and V is TRBV5-4, with a tentative D call TRBD1 (6 bases). This CDR3 comprises 13 residues. The V and J ends lost 5 bases and 5 bases respectively, with 13 bases between them. CDR1 and CDR2 (germline): SGHNT, YYREEE (reference sequence). CDR3 residues: CASSPGGAYGYTF. The DNA of the CDR3 is TGTGCCAGCAGTCCCGGGGGGGCGTATGGCTACACCTTC.

J is TRBJ2-5 and V is TRBV12-5; a possible D gene is TRBD1 (5 bases). This CDR3 has 15 amino acids. In germline, CDR1 is LGHNT, CDR2 FRNRAP. Trimming left V 1 base short and J 0 bases short, with 9 bases between. The CDR3 DNA follows: TGTGCTAGTGGTTTGGGACAGCAGTACCAAGAGACCCAGTACTTC. Translated: CASGLGQQYQETQYF.

The chain carries TRBV6-1 and TRBJ2-5; tentative D call: TRBD1 (5 bases). The DNA end is more similar to TRBJ2-7, so the J call may be wrong. This CDR3 comprises 15 residues. Germline CDR1 MNHNS, CDR2 SASEGT. CDR3 nucleotides: TGTGCCAGCAGTGAACACGAAGGGGTCGGATACGAGCAGTACTTC. Its protein product is CASSEHEGVGYEQYF.

This clone showed up just once. This chain links TRBV5-4 with TRBJ2-7; TRBD2 aligns across 11 bases. The germline CDR1 and CDR2 sequences are SGHNT and YYREEE (reference sequence). The CDR3 is 14 residues long. The V segment lost 4 bases and the J segment 5 bases; nucleotides outside the gene matches: 5. CDR3: CASSLLAGGNEQYF. The CDR3 DNA is TGTGCCAGCAGCCTTCTAGCGGGGGGTAACGAGCAGTACTTC.

This chain uses TRBV7-3 with TRBJ2-1; 11 bases match TRBD1. The germline gives CDR1 SGHTA, CDR2 FQGTGA. The trim removed 5 bases at V and 7 bases at J, leaving 7 bases unmatched. This CDR3 has 15 residues. The CDR3 sequence is CASSQDRGLLNEQFF. CDR3 bases: TGTGCCAGCAGCCAGGACAGGGGGCTCTTAAATGAGCAGTTCTTC.

For the CDR3, the DNA is TGCAGCGTTCGTCAGGTTAACTCCTACGAGCAGTACTTC. Its protein product is CSVRQVNSYEQYF. This chain links TRBV29-1 with TRBJ2-7; D is undetermined. This CDR3 is 13 amino acids long. V dropped 5 bases and J dropped 0 bases, with 11 bases sitting between them. Germline V CDR1 and CDR2: SQVTM, ANQGSEA.

This clone occurred once. The CDR3 here is CATSRVGQGKQETQYF. CDR3 bases: TGTGCCACCAGCAGAGTGGGACAGGGCAAGCAAGAGACCCAGTACTTC. The rearrangement uses TRBV15 and TRBJ2-5, with 9 nucleotides matching TRBD1. The CDR3 is 16 amino acids. In germline, CDR1 is LNHNV, CDR2 YYDKDF (reference sequence). The V and J ends lost 1 base and 2 bases, in that order; junction bases with no gene match: 5.

This sequence joins TRBV2 and TRBJ1-1; D is ambiguous. There are 13 residues in the CDR3. V was pared by 6 bases and J by 4 bases, with 12 bases between. From germline, CDR1 is SNHLY and CDR2 FYNNEI. CDR3 in amino acids: CASSYLFGTEAFF. CDR3 nucleotides: TGTGCCAGCAGCTACCTGTTTGGCACTGAAGCTTTCTTT.

This clone has a handful of counts. A read error may account for a junction end that differs from germline. This sequence joins TRBV5-1 and TRBJ1-2; no clear D. Germline CDR1 is SGHRS and CDR2 is YFSETQ. The CDR3 is 12 amino acids. CDR3: CASSLDGGSLSF. CDR3 DNA sequence: TGCGCCAGCAGCTTGGACGGCGGCAGTTTATCCTTC.

CDR3 in DNA: TGTGCCAGCAGCTTGACTAGCGGGGGGTGGGATACGCAGTATTTT. Translated: CASSLTSGGWDTQYF. This sequence joins TRBV7-3 and TRBJ2-3, with 13 bases that match TRBD2. The CDR3 totals 15 residues. The germline CDR1 and CDR2 sequences are SGHTA and FQGTGA. J lost 6 bases, V lost 3 bases, and 3 bases had no gene match. The full variable domain, rest sourced from reference TRBV7-3 and TRBJ2-3, is GAGVSQTPSNKVTEKGKYVELRCDPISGHTALYWYRQSLGQGPEFLIYFQGTGAADDSGLPNDRFFAVRPEGSVSTLKIQRTERGDSAVYLCASSLTSGGWDTQYFGPGTRLTVL.